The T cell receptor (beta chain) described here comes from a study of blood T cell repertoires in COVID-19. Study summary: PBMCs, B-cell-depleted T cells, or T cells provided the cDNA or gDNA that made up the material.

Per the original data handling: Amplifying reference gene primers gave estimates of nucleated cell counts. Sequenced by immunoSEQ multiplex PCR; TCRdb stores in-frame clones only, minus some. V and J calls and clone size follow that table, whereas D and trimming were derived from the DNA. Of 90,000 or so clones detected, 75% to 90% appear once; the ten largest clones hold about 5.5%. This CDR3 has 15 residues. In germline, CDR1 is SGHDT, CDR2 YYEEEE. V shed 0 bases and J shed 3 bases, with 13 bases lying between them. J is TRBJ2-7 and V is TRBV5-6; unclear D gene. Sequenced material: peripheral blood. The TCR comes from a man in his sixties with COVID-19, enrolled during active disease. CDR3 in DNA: TGTGCCAGCAGCTTGGCGATTAACTCCTTCTACGAGCAGTACTTC. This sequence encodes CASSLAINSFYEQYF.